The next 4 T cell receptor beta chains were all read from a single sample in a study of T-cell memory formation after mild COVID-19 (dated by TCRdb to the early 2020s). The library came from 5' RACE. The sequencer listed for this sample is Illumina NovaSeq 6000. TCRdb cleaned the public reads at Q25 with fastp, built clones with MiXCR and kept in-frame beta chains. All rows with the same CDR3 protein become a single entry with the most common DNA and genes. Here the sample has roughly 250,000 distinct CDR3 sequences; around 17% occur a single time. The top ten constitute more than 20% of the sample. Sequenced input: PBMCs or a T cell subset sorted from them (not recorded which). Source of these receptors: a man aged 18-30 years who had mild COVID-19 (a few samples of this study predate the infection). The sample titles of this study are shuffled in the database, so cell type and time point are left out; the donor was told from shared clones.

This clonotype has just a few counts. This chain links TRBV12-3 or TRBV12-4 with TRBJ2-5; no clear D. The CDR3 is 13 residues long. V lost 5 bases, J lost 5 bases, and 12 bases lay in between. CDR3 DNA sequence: TGTGCCAGCAGTGTTACCCCCGTGGAGACCCAGTACTTC. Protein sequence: CASSVTPVETQYF.

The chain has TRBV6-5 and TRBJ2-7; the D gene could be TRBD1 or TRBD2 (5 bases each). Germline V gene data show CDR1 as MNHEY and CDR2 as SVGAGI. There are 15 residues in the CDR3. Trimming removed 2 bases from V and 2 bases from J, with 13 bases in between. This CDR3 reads CASSYGTLGTYEQYF. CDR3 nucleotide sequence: TGTGCCAGCAGTTACGGGACGCTCGGGACCTACGAGCAGTACTTC.

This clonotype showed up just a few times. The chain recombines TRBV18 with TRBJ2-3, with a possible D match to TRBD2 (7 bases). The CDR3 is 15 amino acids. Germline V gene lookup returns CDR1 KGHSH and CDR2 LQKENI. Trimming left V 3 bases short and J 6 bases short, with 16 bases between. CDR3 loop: CASSPRRGPGDTQYF. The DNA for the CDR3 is TGTGCCAGCTCACCCCGGCGGGGGCCCGGGGATACGCAGTATTTT. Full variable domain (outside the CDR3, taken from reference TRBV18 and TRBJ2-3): NAGVMQNPRHLVRRRGQEARLRCSPMKGHSHVYWYRQLPEEGLKFMVYLQKENIIDESGMPKERFSAEFPKEGPSILRIQQVVRGDSAAYFCASSPRRGPGDTQYFGPGTRLTVL.

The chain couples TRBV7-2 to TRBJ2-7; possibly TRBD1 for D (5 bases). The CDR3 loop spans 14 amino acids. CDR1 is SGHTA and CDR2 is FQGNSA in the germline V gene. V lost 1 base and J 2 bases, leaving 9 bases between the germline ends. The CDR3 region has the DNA TGTGCCAGCAGCTTAGGGATGACAGCCTACGAGCAGTACGTC. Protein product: CASSLGMTAYEQYV.